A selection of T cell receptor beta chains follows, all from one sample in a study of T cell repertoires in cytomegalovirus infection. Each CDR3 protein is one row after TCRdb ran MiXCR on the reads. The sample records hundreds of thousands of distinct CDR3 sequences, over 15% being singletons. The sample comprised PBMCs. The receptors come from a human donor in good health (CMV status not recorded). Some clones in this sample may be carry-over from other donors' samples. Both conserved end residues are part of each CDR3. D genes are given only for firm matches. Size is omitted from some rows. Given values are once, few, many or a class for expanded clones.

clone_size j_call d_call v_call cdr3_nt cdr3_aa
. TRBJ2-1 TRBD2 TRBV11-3 TGTGCCAGCAGCCGGACTAGGGTAGAGCAGTTCTTC CASSRTRVEQFF
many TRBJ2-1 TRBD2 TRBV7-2 TGTGCCAGCAGCTTAGAGCGGGGGCACAATGAGCAGTTCTTC CASSLERGHNEQFF
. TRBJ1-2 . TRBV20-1 TGCAGTGCCCCCTCCCAAAGGGGGGGGGTCCTTAGTTATGGCTACACCTTC CSAPSQRGGVLSYGYTF
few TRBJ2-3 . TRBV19 TGTGCCAGTAGTATAGGGAGGAGGACAGATACGCAGTATTTT CASSIGRRTDTQYF
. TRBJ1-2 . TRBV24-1 TGTGCCACCAGTGATCAGGGACGGGCCTATGGCTACACCTTC CATSDQGRAYGYTF
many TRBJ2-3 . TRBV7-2 TGTGCCAGCAGCTCTTGGGATACGCAGTATTTT CASSSWDTQYF
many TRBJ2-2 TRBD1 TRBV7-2 TGTGCCAGCAGCCCCCGGGACAGACTCGGGGAGCTGTTTTTT CASSPRDRLGELFF
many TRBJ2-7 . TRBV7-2 TGTGCCAGCACCCCCGGGCCTTCTACCTACGAGCAGTACTTC CASTPGPSTYEQYF
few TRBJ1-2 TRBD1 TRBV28 TGTGCCAGCAGTTTGGGACAGTCTCCCCCTGGCTACACCTTC CASSLGQSPPGYTF
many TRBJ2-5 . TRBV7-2 TGTGCCAGCAGTTCCCCTCTCTGGACGGGGACCCAGTACTTC CASSSPLWTGTQYF
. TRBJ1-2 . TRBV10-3 TGTGCCATCAGTGAAGATCTCGGGGGCTACACCTTC CAISEDLGGYTF
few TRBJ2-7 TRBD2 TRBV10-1 TGCGCCAGCAGTAGCGGGAGTGGCGAGCAGTACTTC CASSSGSGEQYF
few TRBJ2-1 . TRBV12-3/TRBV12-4 TGTGCCAGCAGTCGGGGCAAACTATCCGAGCAGTTCTTC CASSRGKLSEQFF
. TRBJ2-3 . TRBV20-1 TGCAGTGCTAGACGAGGGATTAGCACAGATACGCAGTATTTT CSARRGISTDTQYF
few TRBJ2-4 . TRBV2 TGTGCCAGCAGTGAAGCCGGGTCGGTCCTATGGGAAAACATTCAGTACTTC CASSEAGSVLWENIQYF
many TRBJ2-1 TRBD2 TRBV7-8 TGTGCCAGCAGCTTGAAGCGGGGGGCTTATAATGAGCAGTTCTTC CASSLKRGAYNEQFF
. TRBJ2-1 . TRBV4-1 TGCGCCAGCAGCCCCCAGGTCTGGAGCTCCTACAATGAGCAGTTCTTC CASSPQVWSSYNEQFF
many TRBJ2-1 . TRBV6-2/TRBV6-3 TGTGCCAGCAGTTCCCGGAGCTCCTACAATGAGCAGTTCTTC CASSSRSSYNEQFF
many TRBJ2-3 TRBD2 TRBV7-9 TGTGCCAGCAGCCCGACTACTAGCGGGCGAATCACAGATACGCAGTATTTT CASSPTTSGRITDTQYF
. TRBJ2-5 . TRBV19 TGTGCCAGTAGTGGGGGCTGGGGGCCGGAGACCCAGTACTTC CASSGGWGPETQYF
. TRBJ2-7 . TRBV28 TGTTGCTCCATGAACTCCTACGAGCAGTACTTC CCSMNSYEQYF
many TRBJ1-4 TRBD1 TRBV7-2 TGTGCCAGCAGCCCCCGGGACAGGGGTGAAAAACTGTTTTTT CASSPRDRGEKLFF
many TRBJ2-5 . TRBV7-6 TGTGCCAGCAGCACGTGGAGGGAGAGGGAGACCCAGTACTTC CASSTWRERETQYF
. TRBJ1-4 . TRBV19 TGTGCCAGTAGTGCACAGACGCGACCGACTGAAAAACTGTTTTTT CASSAQTRPTEKLFF
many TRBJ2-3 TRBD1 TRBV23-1 TGCGCCAGCAGTCAGGACAGGTCTTATACAGATACGCAGTATTTT CASSQDRSYTDTQYF